Listed below are T cell receptor beta chains from one sample, sequenced in a study of cytomegalovirus exposure and HLA in healthy donors. Sequencing used immunoSEQ multiplex PCR; TCRdb keeps in-frame clones, though not all of them. Found here are about 98,000 clones, roughly three quarters of them singletons; the top ten hold roughly 1.5%. Sequenced material: PBMCs. These receptor sequences come from a man aged 40-49 years in good health and CMV-seronegative. Each CDR3 is given with its conserved first and last residue. Fields, in order: clone size, J gene, V gene, D gene, CDR3 DNA, CDR3 protein. D genes are given only for firm matches. Only part of the rows carry a size: once, few, many, or a class if the clone is expanded.

clone_size: .
j_call: TRBJ1-4
v_call: TRBV7-3
d_call: .
cdr3_nt: TGTGCCAGCAGCTCCGGAAGCGTTGAATTTTTT
cdr3_aa: CASSSGSVEFF

clone_size: .
j_call: TRBJ1-1
v_call: TRBV11-2
d_call: .
cdr3_nt: TGTGCCAGCAGCTTAGCCTTGAACACTGAAGCTTTCTTT
cdr3_aa: CASSLALNTEAFF

clone_size: once
j_call: TRBJ2-1
v_call: TRBV6-4
d_call: .
cdr3_nt: TGTGCCAGCAGTGCTGACAGGTGGAACAATGAGCAGTTCTTC
cdr3_aa: CASSADRWNNEQFF

clone_size: .
j_call: TRBJ2-3
v_call: TRBV9
d_call: .
cdr3_nt: TGTGCCAGCAGCGTAGTAGGGGTTGGCGGGCAGTATTTT
cdr3_aa: CASSVVGVGGQYF

clone_size: .
j_call: TRBJ2-7
v_call: TRBV27
d_call: TRBD2
cdr3_nt: TGTGCCAGCAGGGGGGGGTACACCTACGAGCAGTACTTC
cdr3_aa: CASRGGYTYEQYF

clone_size: .
j_call: TRBJ1-1
v_call: TRBV5-1
d_call: TRBD1
cdr3_nt: TGCGCCAGCAGCTTACAGGGGGCCACTGAAGCTTTCTTT
cdr3_aa: CASSLQGATEAFF

clone_size: .
j_call: TRBJ2-7
v_call: TRBV28
d_call: .
cdr3_nt: TGTGCCAGCAGCCATCTAAGGGGCAACGAGCAGTACTTC
cdr3_aa: CASSHLRGNEQYF

clone_size: .
j_call: TRBJ1-6
v_call: TRBV21-1
d_call: .
cdr3_nt: TGTGCCAGCAGTCCCAACAGGGGGTTCTATAATTCACCCCTCCACTTT
cdr3_aa: CASSPNRGFYNSPLHF

clone_size: .
j_call: TRBJ2-3
v_call: TRBV10-1
d_call: TRBD2
cdr3_nt: TGCGCCAGCAGTTTTTCTAGCGGGGGGGCCGATGGTACGCAGTATTTT
cdr3_aa: CASSFSSGGADGTQYF

clone_size: .
j_call: TRBJ1-1
v_call: TRBV25-1
d_call: .
cdr3_nt: TGTGCCAGCAGTGGTGAAGTTAGGAACACTGAAGCTTTCTTT
cdr3_aa: CASSGEVRNTEAFF

clone_size: .
j_call: TRBJ2-1
v_call: TRBV5-1
d_call: TRBD1
cdr3_nt: TGCGCCAGCACCGGGTACCAGGGGGAGTTCTTC
cdr3_aa: CASTGYQGEFF

clone_size: .
j_call: TRBJ2-2
v_call: TRBV19
d_call: .
cdr3_nt: TGTGCCAGTAGTATATTGAGGGGGAAGGGGACCGGGGAGCTGTTTTTT
cdr3_aa: CASSILRGKGTGELFF

clone_size: .
j_call: TRBJ2-1
v_call: TRBV7-2
d_call: TRBD2
cdr3_nt: TGTGCCAGCAGCGCAACCGGGACTAGCGGGGGGGCCAATGAGCAGTTCTTC
cdr3_aa: CASSATGTSGGANEQFF

clone_size: .
j_call: TRBJ2-1
v_call: TRBV6-4
d_call: .
cdr3_nt: TGTGCCAGCGGTGCACAGGGAAGTAGCAATGAGCAGTTCTTC
cdr3_aa: CASGAQGSSNEQFF

clone_size: .
j_call: TRBJ2-1
v_call: TRBV29-1
d_call: TRBD2
cdr3_nt: TGCAGCATAGATAGCGGGGGGGGGAAATACAATGAGCAGTTCTTC
cdr3_aa: CSIDSGGGKYNEQFF

clone_size: few
j_call: TRBJ1-1
v_call: TRBV9
d_call: TRBD1
cdr3_nt: TGTGCCAGCAGCGTGGCAGGGGGCGGTTTGGGAAACACTGAAGCTTTCTTT
cdr3_aa: CASSVAGGGLGNTEAFF

clone_size: .
j_call: TRBJ2-1
v_call: TRBV10-3
d_call: .
cdr3_nt: TGTGCCATCAGTGTTGGGGGCCTCTCCTACAATGAGCAGTTCTTC
cdr3_aa: CAISVGGLSYNEQFF

clone_size: .
j_call: TRBJ2-1
v_call: TRBV2
d_call: TRBD2
cdr3_nt: TGTGCCAGAGGACTAGCGGGGCTGAATGAGCAGTTCTTC
cdr3_aa: CARGLAGLNEQFF

clone_size: once
j_call: TRBJ1-1
v_call: TRBV28
d_call: .
cdr3_nt: TGTGCCAGCCGACAAGGGGGAAAGGGCACTGAAGCTTTCTTT
cdr3_aa: CASRQGGKGTEAFF

clone_size: once
j_call: TRBJ1-3
v_call: TRBV6-5
d_call: .
cdr3_nt: TGTGCCAGCACCAGCTCTGGAAACACCATATATTTT
cdr3_aa: CASTSSGNTIYF

clone_size: .
j_call: TRBJ1-5
v_call: TRBV28
d_call: .
cdr3_nt: TGTGCCAGCAGTTTAGGGCAGATTAGCAATCAGCCCCAGCATTTT
cdr3_aa: CASSLGQISNQPQHF

clone_size: once
j_call: TRBJ2-5
v_call: TRBV5-4
d_call: .
cdr3_nt: TGTGCCAGCAGCTCTGGCGGAGTTTCGGAGACCCAGTACTTC
cdr3_aa: CASSSGGVSETQYF

clone_size: few
j_call: TRBJ2-2
v_call: TRBV7-2
d_call: .
cdr3_nt: TGTGCCAGCAGCGTACGCCGGGTGTTCGGGGAGCTGTTTTTT
cdr3_aa: CASSVRRVFGELFF

clone_size: .
j_call: TRBJ2-2
v_call: TRBV5-4
d_call: .
cdr3_nt: TGTGCCAGCAGCAGATTAGAGAACACCGGGGAGCTGTTTTTT
cdr3_aa: CASSRLENTGELFF

clone_size: .
j_call: TRBJ1-4
v_call: TRBV5-1
d_call: TRBD1
cdr3_nt: TGCGCCAGCAGCTCTCTACAGGGGTACAATGAAAAACTGTTTTTT
cdr3_aa: CASSSLQGYNEKLFF

clone_size: once
j_call: TRBJ2-1
v_call: TRBV9
d_call: .
cdr3_nt: TGTGCCAGCAGCGTAGCAGGGGCGAGAGGTGATGAGCAGTTCTTC
cdr3_aa: CASSVAGARGDEQFF

clone_size: few
j_call: TRBJ2-2
v_call: TRBV19
d_call: .
cdr3_nt: TGTGCCAGTAAAAACAGCCTTACCGGGGAGCTGTTTTTT
cdr3_aa: CASKNSLTGELFF

clone_size: .
j_call: TRBJ2-7
v_call: TRBV6-4
d_call: TRBD1
cdr3_nt: TGTGCCAGCGGAAACCGGGACAGGCTAAAAACCTACGAGCAGTATTTC
cdr3_aa: CASGNRDRLKTYEQYF

clone_size: once
j_call: TRBJ2-7
v_call: TRBV7-6
d_call: .
cdr3_nt: TGTGCCAGCAGCCCGGGACTGCCCGCCTACGAGCAGTACTTC
cdr3_aa: CASSPGLPAYEQYF